The rows below give T cell receptor beta chains drawn from one sample of a study of shared clonotypes between healthy human individuals. This table comes from immunoSEQ multiplex PCR, and its TCRdb copy is limited to in-frame clones, with some not included. The repertoire holds around 1.9 million clones, roughly 93% seen once, with less than 2% in the top ten. What was sequenced was naive CD8+ T cells from PBMCs. All receptors derive from a young man in good health. Some clones in this sample may be carry-over from other donors' samples. The CDR3 runs from the conserved cysteine through the conserved F or W.

V gene: TRBV5-4
CDR3 protein: CASSTRTGVYGYTF

V gene: TRBV27
CDR3 protein: CASRSGGEKLFF

V gene: TRBV10-1
CDR3 protein: CASSERGLAIYEQYF

V gene: TRBV5-1
CDR3 protein: CASSFPDNSGINPSSYNEQFF

V gene: TRBV7-2
CDR3 protein: CASSFRDPTDTQYF

V gene: TRBV30
CDR3 protein: CATRGGTEAFF

V gene: TRBV18
CDR3 protein: CASSPSGRPIYGYTF

V gene: TRBV27
CDR3 protein: CASSLIQGEQYF

V gene: TRBV27
CDR3 protein: CASRTIGLSEQYF

V gene: TRBV4-1
CDR3 protein: CASSFRQGGNSPLHF

V gene: TRBV9
CDR3 protein: CASSPFGGGVTDTQYF

V gene: TRBV11-1
CDR3 protein: CASSTTRRASEAFF

V gene: TRBV28
CDR3 protein: CASSDRGHLGGFNEQFF

V gene: TRBV9
CDR3 protein: CASSPSGRPNTGELFF

V gene: TRBV7-6
CDR3 protein: CASSAGVGLAFNEQYF

V gene: TRBV15
CDR3 protein: CATSRDWFGSGAGQPQHF

V gene: TRBV7-3
CDR3 protein: CASSITSASYNEQFF

V gene: TRBV4-2
CDR3 protein: CASSQEVGLALNEQFF

V gene: TRBV7-6
CDR3 protein: CASSPPAGGPYEQFF

V gene: TRBV27
CDR3 protein: CASSDRGHEKLFF

V gene: TRBV7-9
CDR3 protein: CASSLVSENIQYF

V gene: TRBV10-3
CDR3 protein: CAIRTTSGSVYEQYF

V gene: TRBV4-3
CDR3 protein: CASSQVVGDGAQYF

V gene: TRBV27
CDR3 protein: CASSLRTGGQPQHF

V gene: TRBV28
CDR3 protein: CASSFSRVSSYNSPLHF

V gene: TRBV7-8
CDR3 protein: CASSGGGEPQHF

V gene: TRBV28
CDR3 protein: CASSSLGSGSTDTQYF

V gene: TRBV9
CDR3 protein: CASSVGGESHEQYF

V gene: TRBV28
CDR3 protein: CASSFGTSRAGELFF

V gene: TRBV27
CDR3 protein: CASSPLIEVGANVLTF

V gene: TRBV19
CDR3 protein: CASSGRQNQPQHF

V gene: TRBV4-1
CDR3 protein: CASSQEYGGATNEKLFF

V gene: TRBV4-1
CDR3 protein: CASSQADSGRANEQFF